The T cell receptor beta chain under discussion was sequenced for a study of early T cells in non-severe SARS-CoV-2 infection. Study information: Sequenced material consisted of bulk RNA (from unsorted whole blood), and chains were unpaired.

Attached unique molecular identifiers marked individual cDNA molecules. Each CDR3 protein is one row after TCRdb ran MiXCR on the 5' RACE reads. The table shows more than 65,000 distinct CDR3 sequences, with about an eighth occurring only once. A note on this clonotype: The target antigen is unknown. Mismatch with germline at one junction end may stem from a read error.

Germline V lookup: CDR1 ENHRY, CDR2 SYGVKD. The CDR3 is 15 amino acids. Study-wide results and caveats: Comparison of clonotypes with VDJdb favored anti-spike CD8 responses while missing private and CD4 specificities.

The chain carries TRBV10-3 and TRBJ2-2; TRBD2 is a possible D gene (5 bases). The specimen was whole blood. This TCR was recovered from an adult who was a healthcare worker with PCR-confirmed SARS-CoV-2 infection or an uninfected control (not recorded which). This CDR3 is CPISEGSGVAGELFF. The CDR3 DNA is TGTCCCATCAGTGAGGGTAGTGGGGTCGCCGGGGAGCTGTTTTTT.